Following are 20 T cell receptor beta chains from one sample sequenced in a study of memory CD4+ T cells and cytomegalovirus serostatus. Single viable CD3+CD4+CD8-CD45RO+ cells were sorted as the memory CD4+ T cells. Data came from immunoSEQ multiplex PCR; TCRdb stores just in-frame clones and leaves some out. This table holds 55,000 to 60,000 clones, around 80% found once. Sequencing was performed on memory CD4+ T cells from blood. The receptors come from an adult in good health and CMV-seronegative.

This sequence joins TRBV9 and TRBJ2-2; TRBD1 aligns across 9 bases. This CDR3 spans 18 amino acids. Trimming removed 2 bases from V and 2 bases from J; junction bases left unmatched: 10. Germline V CDR1 and CDR2: SGDLS, YYNGEE. The DNA for the CDR3 is TGTGCCAGCAGCGTGGGGGGCACGGGACAGGGAAACACCGGGGAGCTGTTTTTT. This encodes CASSVGGTGQGNTGELFF.

The rearrangement joins TRBV5-6 to TRBJ1-1, with D unresolved. V was shortened by 2 bases and J by 2 bases, with 1 base between the two germline ends. Looked up from germline, CDR1 is SGHDT and CDR2 is YYEEEE. CDR3 size: 11 residues. CDR3 amino acids: CASSLNTEAFF. In DNA form, the CDR3 reads TGTGCCAGCAGCTTAAACACTGAAGCTTTCTTT. Together with reference TRBV5-6 and TRBJ1-1, the CDR3 gives the full variable domain: DAGVTQSPTHLIKTRGQQVTLRCSPKSGHDTVSWYQQALGQGPQFIFQYYEEEERQRGNFPDRFSGHQFPNYSSELNVNALLLGDSALYLCASSLNTEAFFGQGTRLTVV.

The chain employs TRBV4-3 and TRBJ2-3, with 10 bases identical to TRBD2. The CDR3 is made up of 16 amino acids. V trimming: 0 bases; J trimming: 8 bases; junction bases outside the gene matches: 8. Germline V gene lookup returns CDR1 LGHNA and CDR2 YSLEER. The CDR3 reads CASSQDDQREGGTQYF. The DNA of the CDR3 is TGCGCCAGCAGCCAAGATGACCAGCGGGAGGGCGGTACGCAGTATTTT.

The chain uses TRBV19 and TRBJ1-1; tentatively, D is TRBD1 (5 bases). Germline values: CDR1 LNHDA, CDR2 SQIVND (reference sequence). This CDR3 is built from 14 residues. V was clipped by 2 bases and J by 4 bases, with 11 bases between them. The CDR3 bases are TGTGCCAGTAGTATACTCGGGGGACCCACTGAAGCTTTCTTT. Protein sequence: CASSILGGPTEAFF.

The CDR3: CASSPIHRGEQFF. For the CDR3, the DNA is TGCGCCAGCAGCCCGATCCACCGGGGTGAGCAGTTCTTC. V gene TRBV4-3 combines with J gene TRBJ2-1; tentatively, D is TRBD2 (5 bases). Germline loops: CDR1 LGHNA, CDR2 YSLEER. CDR3 length equals 13 residues. Trimming removed 4 bases at V and 9 bases at J, with 13 bases between.

The chain links TRBV7-9 to TRBJ1-4, with D possibly matching TRBD1 (5 bases). In germline, CDR1 is SEHNR, CDR2 FQNEAQ (reference sequence). The length of the CDR3 is 15 residues. V was clipped by 4 bases and J by 8 bases, with 17 bases between them. The CDR3 DNA sequence: TGTGCCAGCAGCTCATCCTCAGGGAGTGCGGAAAAACTGTTTTTT. Translating gives CASSSSSGSAEKLFF.

The table lists this clone with a count of one. V is TRBV30 and J is TRBJ1-3; perhaps TRBD1 as D (5 bases). Germline V lookup: CDR1 GTSNPN, CDR2 SVGIG (reference sequence). The CDR3 length is 16 residues. Deletions cut 3 bases from V and 1 base from J, with 16 bases between. The CDR3 DNA follows: TGTGCCTGGAGATGGGTCCAGGGAAATTCTGGAAACACCATATATTTT. Its protein product is CAWRWVQGNSGNTIYF.

V and J are TRBV27 and TRBJ2-1; no firm D call. The ends were cut back, 6 bases at V and 6 bases at J, with 12 bases in the middle. Germline-derived CDR1 and CDR2 are MNHEY and SMNVEV (reference sequence). The CDR3 spans 13 residues. The CDR3 loop is CASSRRGANEQFF. In DNA form, the CDR3 reads TGTGCCAGCAGCCGCCGAGGAGCCAATGAGCAGTTCTTC.

This clone was seen only once. This sequence joins TRBV12-5 and TRBJ1-1; perhaps TRBD1 as D (5 bases). This CDR3 has 19 residues. Germline-derived CDR1 and CDR2 are LGHNT and FRNRAP. V was trimmed by 0 bases and J by 0 bases, leaving 20 bases between them. DNA for the CDR3: TGTGCTAGTGGTTTGGTACTTTGGCAGGGAGGGAGGATGAACACTGAAGCTTTCTTT. This translates into CASGLVLWQGGRMNTEAFF.

This clone was seen a few times. V usage is TRBV6-4 and J usage is TRBJ2-2, with 10 nucleotides matching TRBD2. From germline, CDR1 is MRHNA and CDR2 SNTAGT. V was pared by 6 bases and J by 1 base, with 5 bases of the junction left unmatched. CDR3 length: 16 amino acids. CDR3 protein: CASRRLAGLNTGELFF. As DNA, the CDR3 is TGTGCCAGCAGACGACTAGCGGGTCTGAACACCGGGGAGCTGTTTTTT.

The rearrangement joins TRBV4-3 to TRBJ1-4; D is undetermined. In germline, CDR1 is LGHNA, CDR2 YSLEER. The germline V and J ends were trimmed by 0 bases and 10 bases, with 9 bases remaining between them. The CDR3 has 13 residues. As DNA, the CDR3 is TGCGCCAGCAGCCAAGAGCCTTGGGGAAAACTGTTTTTT. It specifies CASSQEPWGKLFF.

The rearrangement links TRBV28 to TRBJ2-7; D is ambiguous. Germline loops: CDR1 MDHEN, CDR2 SYDVKM. Deletions cut 6 bases from V and 1 base from J, with 16 bases between. This CDR3 region has 15 residues. The CDR3: CASRSPDLASYEQYF. CDR3 DNA: TGTGCCAGCAGGTCTCCCGACCTGGCGTCCTACGAGCAGTACTTC.

This rearrangement joins TRBV9 to TRBJ2-1; the D is unclear. Germline V lookup: CDR1 SGDLS, CDR2 YYNGEE. There are 11 residues in the CDR3. Trimming cost V 4 bases and J 6 bases, with 5 bases left between them. The CDR3 loop is CASSPPNEQFF. CDR3 bases: TGTGCCAGCAGCCCCCCCAATGAGCAGTTCTTC.

The chain is built from TRBV28 and TRBJ1-3, with D possibly matching TRBD1 (5 bases). The germline V gene encodes CDR1 MDHEN and CDR2 SYDVKM. V lost 9 bases and J lost 6, with 18 bases in between. This CDR3 contains 14 residues. CDR3 in amino acids: CASQMAGEANTIYF. CDR3 DNA sequence: TGTGCCAGTCAGATGGCGGGGGAAGCAAACACCATATATTTT. Together with reference TRBV28 and TRBJ1-3, the CDR3 gives the full variable domain: DVKVTQSSRYLVKRTGEKVFLECVQDMDHENMFWYRQDPGLGLRLIYFSYDVKMKEKGDIPEGYSVSREKKERFSLILESASTNQTSMYLCASQMAGEANTIYFGEGSWLTVV.

The chain combines TRBV5-5 with TRBJ2-1; no firm D call. The CDR3 extends over 15 amino acids. V lost 4 bases, J lost 0 bases, and 11 bases lay in between. The germline CDR1 and CDR2 sequences are SGHKS and YYEKEE (reference sequence). This chain's CDR3 is CASSIRRSSYNEQFF. The CDR3 DNA follows: TGTGCCAGCAGCATCAGAAGAAGCTCCTACAATGAGCAGTTCTTC.

The V call is TRBV19, the J call TRBJ1-3; 7 nucleotides agree with TRBD1. Per germline, CDR1 LNHDA and CDR2 SQIVND (reference sequence). V shed 6 bases, J shed 4 bases, and the junction held 6 bases outside the gene matches. The CDR3 contains 14 residues. The CDR3 region is CASRRQGKGNTIYF. The CDR3 DNA is TGTGCCAGTAGGCGACAGGGAAAGGGAAACACCATATATTTT.

A few counts support this clone. The J gene is TRBJ1-5, the V gene TRBV5-6; D call uncertain. The ends were cut back, 4 bases at V and 4 bases at J, with 9 bases in the middle. CDR1 and CDR2 (germline): SGHDT, YYEEEE. This CDR3 is 13 amino acids long. The CDR3 loop is CASSPGSNQPQHF. The CDR3 DNA reads TGTGCCAGCAGCCCGGGGAGTAATCAGCCCCAGCATTTT.

The gene calls are TRBV19 and TRBJ2-1; D might be TRBD2 (5 bases). Germline values: CDR1 LNHDA, CDR2 SQIVND (reference sequence). Trimming left V 2 bases short and J 10 bases short, with 9 bases between. The CDR3 consists of 12 residues. The CDR3, as DNA: TGTGCCAGTAGTATAAGCGGCAGCGAGCAGTTCTTC. Amino acid sequence: CASSISGSEQFF.

The rearrangement links TRBV4-1 to TRBJ1-5; possible D gene TRBD1, 6 bases. Trimming took 4 bases from V and 6 from J, leaving 10 bases between them. The CDR3 runs to 13 residues. The germline V gene encodes CDR1 MGHRA and CDR2 YSYEKL. The CDR3 DNA sequence: TGCGCCAGCAGCCTACAGGGAAGTCAGCCCCAGCATTTT. This encodes CASSLQGSQPQHF.

The chain is built from TRBV19 and TRBJ1-5, with no clear D. V dropped 1 base and J dropped 7 bases, with 8 bases sitting between them. CDR3 length: 13 residues. Germline CDR1 and CDR2: LNHDA and SQIVND (reference sequence). The CDR3 region is CASSIGHRQPQHF. The CDR3 nucleotides are TGTGCCAGTAGTATAGGGCACCGGCAGCCCCAGCATTTT.